Listed here is a single T cell receptor beta chain. Lactation, pregnancy, other autoimmune disease or uncontrolled infection excluded patients. The source of the sample is a study of T cells in Graves' hyperthyroidism and ophthalmopathy. This CDR3 comprises 12 residues. V gave up 4 bases and J gave up 3 bases, with 10 bases separating them. The germline V gene encodes CDR1 SQVTM and CDR2 ANQGSEA. Amplification targeted TCR beta CDR3 regions from RNA transcripts. First-round RT-PCR with HTBI primers amplified the TCR CDR3 region. TCRdb independently ran MiXCR on the multiplex PCR reads; one entry per CDR3 protein. The sample has about 600,000 distinct CDR3 sequences; approximately 15% are singletons.

This rearrangement joins TRBV29-1 to TRBJ2-7; perhaps TRBD1 as D (6 bases). The sequence derives from a woman between 40 and 50 years old with Graves' ophthalmopathy. Sequencing was carried out using blood. CDR3 DNA: TGCAGCGTTGTTTGGGACAACTACGAGCAGTACTTC. Its translation: CSVVWDNYEQYF.